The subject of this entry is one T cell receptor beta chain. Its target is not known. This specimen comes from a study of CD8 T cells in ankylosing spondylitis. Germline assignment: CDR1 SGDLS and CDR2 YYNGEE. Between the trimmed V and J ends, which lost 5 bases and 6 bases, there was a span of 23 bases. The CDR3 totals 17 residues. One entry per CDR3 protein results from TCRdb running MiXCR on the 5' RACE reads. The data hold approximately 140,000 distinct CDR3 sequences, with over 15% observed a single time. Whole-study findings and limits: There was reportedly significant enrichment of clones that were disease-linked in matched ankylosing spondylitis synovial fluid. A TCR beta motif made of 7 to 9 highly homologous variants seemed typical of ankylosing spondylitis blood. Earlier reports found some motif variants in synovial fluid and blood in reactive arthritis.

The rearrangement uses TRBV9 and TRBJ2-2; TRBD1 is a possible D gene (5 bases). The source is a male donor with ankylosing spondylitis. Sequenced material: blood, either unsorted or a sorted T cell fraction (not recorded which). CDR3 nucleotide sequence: TGTGCCAGCAGTGACCACCTGGAAGGCAGGGTCCCCGGGGAGCTGTTTTTT. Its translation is CASSDHLEGRVPGELFF.